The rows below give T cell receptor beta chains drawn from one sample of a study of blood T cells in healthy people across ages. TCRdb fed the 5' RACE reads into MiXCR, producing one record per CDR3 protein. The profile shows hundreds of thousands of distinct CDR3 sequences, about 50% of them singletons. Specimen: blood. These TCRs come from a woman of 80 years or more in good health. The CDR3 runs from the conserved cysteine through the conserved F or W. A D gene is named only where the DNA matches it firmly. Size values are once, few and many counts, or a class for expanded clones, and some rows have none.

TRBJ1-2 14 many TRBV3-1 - TGTGCCAGCAGCCCCAACCTGGGGGGGTATGGCTACACCTTC CASSPNLGGYGYTF
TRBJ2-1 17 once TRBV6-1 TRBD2 TGTGCCAGCAGTCGTCCCGGGACTAGCGGGATAAGCAATGAGCAGTTCTTC CASSRPGTSGISNEQFF
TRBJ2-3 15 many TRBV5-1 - TGCGCCAGCAGCTTGGTAGGGCAGGGCGTGGATACGCAGTATTTT CASSLVGQGVDTQYF
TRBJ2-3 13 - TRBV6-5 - TGTGCCAGCAGTTACGTGGTCACAGATACGCAGTATTTT CASSYVVTDTQYF
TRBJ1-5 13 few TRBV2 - TGTGCCAGCAGTGTCGGGGTCGGGGTGCCCCAGCATTTT CASSVGVGVPQHF
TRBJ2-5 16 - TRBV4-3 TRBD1 TGCGCCAGCAGCCTATCCAAGACAGGGGCGGGGGAGACCCAGTACTTC CASSLSKTGAGETQYF
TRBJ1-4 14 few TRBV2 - TGTGCCAGCAGTTACACCGGGGAATCAGAAAAACTGTTTTTT CASSYTGESEKLFF
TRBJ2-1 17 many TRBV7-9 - TGTGCCAGCAGCTACCCCCTCACGGGGTCCCTCTACAATGAGCAGTTCTTC CASSYPLTGSLYNEQFF
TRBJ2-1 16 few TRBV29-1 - TGCAGCGTTGTTCTGTCGGGGGCTTACCAATACAATGAGCAGTTCTTC CSVVLSGAYQYNEQFF
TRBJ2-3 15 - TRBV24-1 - TGTGCCACCAGTGATCGAGGTAGGGAAGGGGATACGCAGTATTTT CATSDRGREGDTQYF
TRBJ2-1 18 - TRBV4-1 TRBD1 TGCGCCAGCAGCCAAGATTTCGCAGGGGGCATCACCTACAATGAGCAGTTCTTC CASSQDFAGGITYNEQFF
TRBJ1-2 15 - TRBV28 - TGTGCCAGCAGCTTAGAGCCTTTGACAGTCTATGGCTACACCTTC CASSLEPLTVYGYTF
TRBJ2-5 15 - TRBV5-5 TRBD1 TGTGCCAGCAGCGCCCGACAGGGTTACCAAGAGACCCAGTACTTC CASSARQGYQETQYF
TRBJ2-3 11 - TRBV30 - TGTGCCTGGAGTTCAAGCAGCACGCAGTATTTT CAWSSSSTQYF
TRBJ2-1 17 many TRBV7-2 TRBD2 TGTGCCAGCAGCCTTACTAGCGGGGGGAGGGCGTACAATGAGCAGTTCTTC CASSLTSGGRAYNEQFF
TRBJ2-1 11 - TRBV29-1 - TGCAGCGTTGAAGATCTAGGGGGGCAGTTCTTC CSVEDLGGQFF
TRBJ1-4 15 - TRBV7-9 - TGTGCCAGCAGTCTAACAGATACAACTAATGAAAAACTGTTTTTT CASSLTDTTNEKLFF
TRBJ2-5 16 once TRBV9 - TGTGCCAGCAGCGTGGGTCCCCAGACGGATCAAGAGACCCAGTACTTC CASSVGPQTDQETQYF
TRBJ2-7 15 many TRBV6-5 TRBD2 TGTGCCAGCAGTTACACTTGCGGGGGGGCCTGCGAGCAGTACTTC CASSYTCGGACEQYF
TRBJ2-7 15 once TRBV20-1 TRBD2 TGCAGTGCTAGAGACGGACGAGCGGGAGTCTACGAGCAGTACTTC CSARDGRAGVYEQYF
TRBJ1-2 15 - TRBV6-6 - TGTGCCAGCAGTTTACTCTCGGGGGGTCACTATGGCTACACCTTC CASSLLSGGHYGYTF
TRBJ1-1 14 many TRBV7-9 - TGTGCCAGCAGCTCCATTGACTGGGACACTGAAGCTTTCTTT CASSSIDWDTEAFF
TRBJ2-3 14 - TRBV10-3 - TGTGCCATCAGTGAGCAGGGTGTCCCAGATACGCAGTATTTT CAISEQGVPDTQYF
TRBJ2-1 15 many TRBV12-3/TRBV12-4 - TGTGCCAGCAGTTTGAGCAGAAGCTCCTACAATGAGCAGTTCTTC CASSLSRSSYNEQFF
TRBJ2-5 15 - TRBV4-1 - TGCGCCAGCAGCCGTTTGAGGCGGATCCAAGAGACCCAGTACTTC CASSRLRRIQETQYF
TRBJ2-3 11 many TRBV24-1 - TGTGCCACCAGCAGGGCAGATACGCAGTATTTT CATSRADTQYF
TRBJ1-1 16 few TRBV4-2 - TGTGCCAGCAGCCAAACATGGAGGTTCTCGAACACTGAAGCTTTCTTT CASSQTWRFSNTEAFF
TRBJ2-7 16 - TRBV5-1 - TGCGCCAGCAGCTTATACAGGGTCGGTGCCTCCTACGAGCAGTACTTC CASSLYRVGASYEQYF
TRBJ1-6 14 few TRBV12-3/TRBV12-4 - TGTGCCAGCAGTATAGACAGTCTGAATTCACCCCTCCACTTT CASSIDSLNSPLHF
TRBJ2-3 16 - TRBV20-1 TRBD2 TGCAGTGCTCCCTCGCGGACTAGCGGGGCCACAGATACGCAGTATTTT CSAPSRTSGATDTQYF
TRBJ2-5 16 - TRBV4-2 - TGTGCTAGCAGCCAAGGCCCCGGGACCTCCTACAATGAGCAGTACTTC CASSQGPGTSYNEQYF
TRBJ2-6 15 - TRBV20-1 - TGCAGTGCTTCTGAAGGTGTTTCTGGGGCCAACGTCCTGACTTTC CSASEGVSGANVLTF
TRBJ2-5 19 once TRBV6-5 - TGTGCCAGCGGTTACGACGGGCGTCCTGGGGCACCCGGGAACAATGAGCGGTACTTC CASGYDGRPGAPGNNERYF
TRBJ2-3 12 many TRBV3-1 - TGTGCCAGCAGCCAGGGCGGGATTGCGCAGTATTTT CASSQGGIAQYF
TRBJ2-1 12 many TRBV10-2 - TGCGCCACCCGCCAAGGATACAATGAGCAGTTCTTC CATRQGYNEQFF
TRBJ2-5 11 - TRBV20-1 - TGCAGTGCTAAGGAGCAAGAGACCCAGTACTTC CSAKEQETQYF
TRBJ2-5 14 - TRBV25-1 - TGTGCCAGCAGTGAACTAACAGAACAAGAGACCCAGTACTTC CASSELTEQETQYF
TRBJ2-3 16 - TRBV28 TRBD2 TGTGCCACCTCTCCGGGACTAGCGGGAGCATCCGATACGCAGTATTTT CATSPGLAGASDTQYF
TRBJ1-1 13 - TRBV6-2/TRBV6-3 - TGTGCCAGCACTGACCCAAACAGAGGTGAAGCTTTCTTT CASTDPNRGEAFF
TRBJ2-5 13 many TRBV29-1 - TGCAGCGTTGATAGCGGCATACAAGAGACCCAGTACTTC CSVDSGIQETQYF
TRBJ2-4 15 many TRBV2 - TGTGCCAGCAGTGCCGAGTCTCTAGCCAAAAACATTCAGTACTTC CASSAESLAKNIQYF
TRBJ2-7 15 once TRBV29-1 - TGCAGCGTTGATGTGTCGGGACCCCTACTTGTGGGCCAGTACTTC CSVDVSGPLLVGQYF